This TCR beta chain was documented in a study of low-dose radiotherapy and immunotherapy resistance in tumors. By sample fraction, this clonotype is medium-sized. It was with a constant-region primer and a V-primer adapter that TCRs were amplified over approximately 20 PCR cycles. TCRdb re-called the reads with MiXCR, one entry per CDR3 protein. Among roughly 48,000 distinct CDR3 sequences listed, approximately 33% were seen once. This sample's time point: after trial treatment. Treatment given: LDRT plus nivolumab, ipilimumab, low-dose cyclophosphamide and aspirin (RACIN trial). Germline values: CDR1 MDHEN, CDR2 SYDVKM. V trimming: 9 bases; J trimming: 6 bases; junction bases outside the gene matches: 13. CDR3 size: 15 residues.

The specimen comprised PBMCs, sampled after low-dose radiotherapy plus immunotherapy. The chain links TRBV28 to TRBJ2-7, with TRBD1 matching over 11 bases. The clonotype comes from a male donor with rectosigmoid adenocarcinoma. CDR3 nucleotide sequence: TGTGCCAGTTGGCTCGGAGGGACAGGGGGGAGCGAGCAGTACTTC. As protein: CASWLGGTGGSEQYF. The entire variable domain, with the rest obtained from reference TRBV28 and TRBJ2-7, is as follows: DVKVTQSSRYLVKRTGEKVFLECVQDMDHENMFWYRQDPGLGLRLIYFSYDVKMKEKGDIPEGYSVSREKKERFSLILESASTNQTSMYLCASWLGGTGGSEQYFGPGTRLTVT.